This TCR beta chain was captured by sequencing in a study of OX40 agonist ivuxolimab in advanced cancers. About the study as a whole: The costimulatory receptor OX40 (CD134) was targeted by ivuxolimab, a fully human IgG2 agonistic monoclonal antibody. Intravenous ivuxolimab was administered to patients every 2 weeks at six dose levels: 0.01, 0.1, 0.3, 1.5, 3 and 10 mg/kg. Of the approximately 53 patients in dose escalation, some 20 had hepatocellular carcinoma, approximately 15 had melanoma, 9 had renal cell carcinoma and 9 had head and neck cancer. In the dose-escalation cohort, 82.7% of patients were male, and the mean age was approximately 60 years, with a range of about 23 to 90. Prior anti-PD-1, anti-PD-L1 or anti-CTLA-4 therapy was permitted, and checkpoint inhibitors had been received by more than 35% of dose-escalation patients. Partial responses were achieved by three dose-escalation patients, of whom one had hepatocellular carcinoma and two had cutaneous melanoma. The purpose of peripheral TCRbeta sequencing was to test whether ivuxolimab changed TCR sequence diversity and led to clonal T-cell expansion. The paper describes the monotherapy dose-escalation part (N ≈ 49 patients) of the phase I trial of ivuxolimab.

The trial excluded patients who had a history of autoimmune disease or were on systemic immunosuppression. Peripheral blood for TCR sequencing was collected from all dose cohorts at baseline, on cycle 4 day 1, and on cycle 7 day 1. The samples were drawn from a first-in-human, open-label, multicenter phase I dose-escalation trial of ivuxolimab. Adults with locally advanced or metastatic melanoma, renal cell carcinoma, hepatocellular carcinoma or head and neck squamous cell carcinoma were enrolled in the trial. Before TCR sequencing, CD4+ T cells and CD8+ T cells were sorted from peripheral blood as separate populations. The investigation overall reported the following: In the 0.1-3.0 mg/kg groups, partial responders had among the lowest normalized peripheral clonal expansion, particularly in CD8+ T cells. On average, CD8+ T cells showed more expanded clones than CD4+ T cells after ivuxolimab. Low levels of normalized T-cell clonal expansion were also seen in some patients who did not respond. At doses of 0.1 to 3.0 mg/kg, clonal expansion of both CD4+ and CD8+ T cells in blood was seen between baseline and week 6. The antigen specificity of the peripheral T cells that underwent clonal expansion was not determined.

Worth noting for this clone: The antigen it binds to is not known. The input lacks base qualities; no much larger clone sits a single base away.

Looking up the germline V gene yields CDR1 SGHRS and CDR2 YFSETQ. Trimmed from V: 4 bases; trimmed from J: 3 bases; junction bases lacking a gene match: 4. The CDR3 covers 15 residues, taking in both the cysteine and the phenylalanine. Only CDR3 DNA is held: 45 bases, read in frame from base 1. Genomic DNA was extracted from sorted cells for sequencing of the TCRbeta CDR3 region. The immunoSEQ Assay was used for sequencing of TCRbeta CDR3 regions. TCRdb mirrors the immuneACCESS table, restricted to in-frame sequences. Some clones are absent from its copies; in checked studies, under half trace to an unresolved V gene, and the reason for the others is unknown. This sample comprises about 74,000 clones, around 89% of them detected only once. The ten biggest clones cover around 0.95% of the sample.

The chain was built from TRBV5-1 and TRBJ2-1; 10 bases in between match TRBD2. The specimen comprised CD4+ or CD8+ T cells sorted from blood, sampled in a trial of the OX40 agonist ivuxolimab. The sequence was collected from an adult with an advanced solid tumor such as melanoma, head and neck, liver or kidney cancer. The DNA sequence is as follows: TGCGCCAGCAGCGCCACTAGCGGGATCTACAATGAGCAGTTCTTC. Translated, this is CASSATSGIYNEQFF.